The 13 T cell receptor beta chains below come from one sample, sequenced in a study of T cells in Graves' hyperthyroidism and ophthalmopathy. The investigators amplified TCR beta CDR3 regions from RNA transcripts. HTBI primers were used for first-round RT-PCR of the TCR CDR3. Each CDR3 protein gets one entry after TCRdb re-called the multiplex PCR reads with MiXCR. Among more than 500,000 distinct CDR3 sequences listed, around 15% were seen once. The sequencing sample was made of blood. All receptors come from a woman aged 40 to 55 with Graves' hyperthyroidism.

This clonotype has a count of ten or more. This CDR3 reads CASSLPTGTDTQYF. CDR3 DNA: TGCGCCAGCAGCTTGCCGACAGGCACAGATACGCAGTATTTT. V and J are TRBV5-1 and TRBJ2-3, with D perhaps TRBD1 (5 bases). This CDR3 region has 14 residues. Trimming removed 1 base at V and 1 base at J, with 7 bases between. In germline, CDR1 is SGHRS, CDR2 YFSETQ.

In the case of this clonotype: This may come from a read error, since a much larger clone is one base off. V is TRBV30 and J is TRBJ1-5; 8 nucleotides match TRBD1. The germline CDR1 and CDR2 sequences are GTSNPN and SVGIG (reference sequence). The CDR3 length is 14 residues. The CDR3 sequence: CARSPGQDKLPQHF. For the CDR3, the DNA is TGTGCCCGGAGTCCGGGACAGGACAAATTGCCCCAGCATTTT.

This clonotype was seen many times. The chain couples TRBV20-1 to TRBJ2-1; 8 bases fit TRBD2. The germline CDR1 and CDR2 sequences are DFQATT and SNEGSKA (reference sequence). CDR3 length: 14 amino acids. J gave up 7 bases and V 6 bases, and 11 bases lay outside the gene matches. CDR3 sequence: CSAIRAGGSNEQFF. The CDR3 bases are TGCAGTGCCATCCGGGCGGGAGGATCTAATGAGCAGTTCTTC.

V usage is TRBV5-5 and J usage is TRBJ2-1; 8 positions agree with TRBD1. The germline gives CDR1 SGHKS, CDR2 YYEKEE (reference sequence). The trim removed 4 bases at V and 10 bases at J, leaving 7 bases unmatched. CDR3 length: 13 residues. CDR3 amino acids: CASSMRTGIEQFF. The DNA of the CDR3 is TGTGCCAGCAGCATGAGGACAGGGATAGAGCAGTTCTTC. Combining the CDR3 with reference TRBV5-5 and TRBJ2-1 gives the whole variable domain DAGVTQSPTHLIKTRGQQVTLRCSPISGHKSVSWYQQVLGQGPQFIFQYYEKEERGRGNFPDRFSARQFPNYSSELNVNALLLGDSALYLCASSMRTGIEQFFGPGTRLTVL.

This clonotype was counted many times. The chain employs TRBV2 and TRBJ2-1, with TRBD2 matching over 8 bases. This CDR3 region has 15 residues. Germline CDR1 SNHLY, CDR2 FYNNEI. The trim removed 9 bases at V and 6 bases at J, leaving 13 bases unmatched. In DNA, the CDR3 is TGTGCCAGTCGCGCCGGGGGGGACGGGGGCAATGAGCAGTTCTTC. It specifies CASRAGGDGGNEQFF. Drawing the rest from reference TRBV2 and TRBJ2-1, the complete variable domain is EPEVTQTPSHQVTQMGQEVILRCVPISNHLYFYWYRQILGQKVEFLVSFYNNEISEKSEIFDDQFSVERPDGSNFTLKIRSTKLEDSAMYFCASRAGGDGGNEQFFGPGTRLTVL.

This clonotype was found a few times. The chain joins TRBV15 to TRBJ1-4, with 7 nucleotides matching TRBD1. V gave up 1 base and J gave up 0 bases; unmatched junction bases: 5. Germline V CDR1 and CDR2: LNHNV, YYDKDF (reference sequence). There are 17 residues in the CDR3. This CDR3 reads CATSRVGTEPTNEKLFF. CDR3 DNA sequence: TGTGCCACCAGCAGAGTTGGGACAGAACCAACTAATGAAAAACTGTTTTTT.

In its sample, this clonotype was seen many times. V usage is TRBV11-2 and J usage is TRBJ2-1, with 12 bases identical to TRBD2. Germline trimming cut 5 bases from V and 10 bases from J; bases unmatched to any gene: 12. Germline CDR1 SGHAT, CDR2 FQNNGV. The CDR3 is 16 amino acids. The CDR3 is CASSEIGTSGLYEQFF. The CDR3 DNA reads as TGTGCCAGCAGCGAAATAGGGACTAGCGGGTTGTACGAGCAGTTCTTC.

A few counts support this clonotype. The chain links TRBV13 to TRBJ2-7; D unresolved. Trimming took 0 bases from V and 4 from J, leaving 7 bases between them. The CDR3 length is 13 residues. Germline V gene lookup returns CDR1 PRHDT and CDR2 FYEKMQ (reference sequence). The CDR3 DNA reads as TGTGCCAGCAGCTTAGGCCAACAATACGAGCAGTACTTC. It is translated as CASSLGQQYEQYF.

This clonotype has ten or more counts. The rearrangement links TRBV10-3 to TRBJ2-1; D not certain. V gave up 6 bases and J gave up 8 bases, with 17 bases separating them. CDR3 length equals 14 residues. The germline gives CDR1 ENHRY, CDR2 SYGVKD. The CDR3 region is CAIRDGSPIDEQFF. CDR3 bases: TGTGCCATCAGAGACGGGTCCCCAATCGATGAGCAGTTCTTC.

The chain uses TRBV24-1 and TRBJ2-7; perhaps D is TRBD1 or TRBD2 (5 bases each). CDR3 size: 12 residues. V shed 4 bases and J shed 8 bases, with 11 bases lying between them. The germline gives CDR1 KGHDR, CDR2 SFDVKD. The CDR3 DNA sequence: TGTGCCACCAGTGACCCTTGGGACCAGCAGTACTTC. This gives the protein CATSDPWDQQYF.

This clonotype was observed a few times. The chain has TRBV7-8 and TRBJ1-1; the D gene is possibly TRBD1 (6 bases). The CDR3 loop spans 14 amino acids. Trimming cost V 4 bases and J 0 bases, with 9 bases left between them. The germline CDR1 and CDR2 sequences are SGHVS and FQNEAQ. The CDR3 is CASSSRDMNTEAFF. Written as DNA, the CDR3 is TGTGCCAGCAGCTCCAGGGACATGAACACTGAAGCTTTCTTT.

In the case of this clonotype: With a much larger clone just one base away, this may be a read error. V usage is TRBV6-5 and J usage is TRBJ2-7; 7 bases are shared with TRBD1. CDR3 length: 14 amino acids. The V and J ends lost 5 bases and 6 bases, in that order; junction bases with no gene match: 10. The germline V gene has CDR1 MNHEY and CDR2 SVGAGI. CDR3 amino acids: CASSESRQGREQYF. The CDR3 coding sequence is TGTGCCAGCAGTGAGTCGAGACAGGGCCGCGAGCAGTACTTC.

This clonotype was picked up many times. The chain combines TRBV12-3 or TRBV12-4 with TRBJ1-2; D not certain. V was cut by 2 bases and J by 0 bases, with 4 bases left in between. The CDR3 is 13 amino acids. The CDR3 is CASSLLANYGYTF. The CDR3, as DNA: TGTGCCAGCAGTTTATTGGCTAACTATGGCTACACCTTC.